Below, 4 T cell receptor beta chains from the same sample are listed, as sequenced in a study of response to subunit inactivated influenza vaccine. TCRdb independently ran MiXCR on the RT-PCR reads; one entry per CDR3 protein. The data contain hundreds of thousands of distinct CDR3 sequences, approximately 10% of them singletons. The same data also contributed to another study, on T cells expressing NK-cell markers. As that study records: As the method of synthesis, 5'RACE template switching with UMIs yielded TCR beta cDNA.

Material: PBMCs from blood, obtained on the day of vaccination. The receptors were gathered from a man aged 50 or older who received an inactivated influenza vaccine.

This clonotype was detected a few times. The V call is TRBV7-8, the J call TRBJ2-2; TRBD2 matches at 8 bases. J lost 1 base, V lost 3 bases, and 4 bases had no gene match. Germline loops: CDR1 SGHVS, CDR2 FQNEAQ. This CDR3 contains 16 residues. The CDR3 reads CASSFLAGLNTGELFF. In nucleotides, the CDR3 is TGTGCCAGCAGCTTTCTAGCGGGTCTGAACACCGGGGAGCTGTTTTTT.

This clonotype showed up just a few times. This rearrangement joins TRBV24-1 to TRBJ2-1; 9 bases match TRBD1. The CDR3 is 13 amino acids. Germline CDR1 and CDR2: KGHDR and SFDVKD. V lost 3 bases, J lost 11 bases, and 4 bases stayed unmatched. In DNA form, the CDR3 reads TGTGCCACCAGTGATGGACAGGGGAGGAAGCAGTTCTTC. Translated: CATSDGQGRKQFF.

This clonotype was seen a handful of times. The chain couples TRBV6-1 to TRBJ1-5, with 7 bases fitting TRBD1. V dropped 5 bases and J dropped 0; count of bases not matched to a gene: 7. Germline V gene sequence: CDR1 MNHNS, CDR2 SASEGT. The CDR3 runs to 16 residues. In DNA form, the CDR3 reads TGTGCCAGCAGTCGGACAGGACGGTATAGCAATCAGCCCCAGCATTTT. It specifies CASSRTGRYSNQPQHF.

This clonotype was found a few times. The gene calls are TRBV6-2 or TRBV6-3 and TRBJ2-5; TRBD1 matches 8 bases. Germline V lookup: CDR1 MNHEY, CDR2 SVGEGT. The CDR3 totals 17 residues. The ends lost 0 bases at V and 4 bases at J; junction bases unmatched: 10. The DNA for the CDR3 is TGTGCCAGCAGTTACTCAGTCGGGACAGGTACCAGAGAGACCCAGTACTTC. Its translation: CASSYSVGTGTRETQYF.